The T cell receptor (beta chain) under discussion was sequenced for a study of Ad26.COV2.S vaccination and SARS-CoV-2 variants. Assay: immunoSEQ multiplex PCR; the TCRdb copy retains only in-frame clones and omits some. The sample includes 380,000 or so clones, approximately 90% of them seen just once. Treatment noted: 15 to 20 received Ad26.COV2.S at low or high dose, single or two shots; 5 received placebo; per-sample allocation not given. Sampling was done on day 63 after the first vaccine or placebo injection. Wuhan-strain spike was delivered by a replication-incompetent Ad26 vector. Note on this clone: The antigen is undetermined.

Notes on the study in general: Assessments of TCR breadth and depth may have underestimated the total T cell responses. Reportedly, spike-specific CD8+ and CD4+ T cell responses achieved substantial breadth once vaccination had taken place.

The TCR originated in a person between 18 and 65 years old who received the Ad26.COV2.S COVID-19 vaccine or a placebo. The starting material was peripheral blood, obtained in a trial of Ad26.COV2.S vaccine versus placebo.

The DNA of the CDR3 is TGTGCCAGCTCACCAAACTCTTGGACCCACACTGAAGCTTTCTTT. Amino acids: CASSPNSWTHTEAFF. The chain employs TRBV18 and TRBJ1-1; no definite D call. The V gene lost 2 bases and the J gene lost 3 bases, with 13 bases spanning the gap. Germline CDR1 is KGHSH and CDR2 is LQKENI. This CDR3 is built from 15 residues.